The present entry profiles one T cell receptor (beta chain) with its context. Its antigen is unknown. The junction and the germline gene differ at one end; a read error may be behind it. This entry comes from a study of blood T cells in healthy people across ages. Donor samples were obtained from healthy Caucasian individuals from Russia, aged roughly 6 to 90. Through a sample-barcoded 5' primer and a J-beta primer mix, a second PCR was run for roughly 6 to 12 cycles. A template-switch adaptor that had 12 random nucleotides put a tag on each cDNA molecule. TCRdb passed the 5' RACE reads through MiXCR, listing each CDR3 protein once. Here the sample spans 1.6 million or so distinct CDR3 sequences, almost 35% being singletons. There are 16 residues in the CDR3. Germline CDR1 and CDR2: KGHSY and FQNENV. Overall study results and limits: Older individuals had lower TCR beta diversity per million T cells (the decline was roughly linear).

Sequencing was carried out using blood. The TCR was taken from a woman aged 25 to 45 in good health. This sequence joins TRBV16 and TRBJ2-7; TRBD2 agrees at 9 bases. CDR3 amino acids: CTSSQGPSGTSYEQYF. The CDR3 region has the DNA TGTACCAGCAGCCAAGGGCCTAGCGGGACCTCCTACGAGCAGTACTTC.